This T cell receptor beta chain is drawn from a study of T cell changes during pregnancy in multiple sclerosis. CDR1 and CDR2 (germline): LNHDA, SQIVND (reference sequence). The CDR3 loop spans 13 amino acids. Deletions cut 6 bases from V and 4 bases from J, with 10 bases between. Profiled with immunoSEQ multiplex PCR; TCRdb holds only in-frame clones, not every one. This table holds around 28,000 clones, 90% found once. The sequencing here drew on CD8+ T cells from peripheral blood mononuclear cells, taken in the second trimester of pregnancy. The gene calls are TRBV19 and TRBJ2-1; D remains unclear. This receptor was obtained from a female donor with multiple sclerosis, enrolled in a pregnancy study. The CDR3 is CASSPDLYNEQFF. For the CDR3, the DNA is TGTGCCAGTAGCCCTGACTTATACAATGAGCAGTTCTTC.